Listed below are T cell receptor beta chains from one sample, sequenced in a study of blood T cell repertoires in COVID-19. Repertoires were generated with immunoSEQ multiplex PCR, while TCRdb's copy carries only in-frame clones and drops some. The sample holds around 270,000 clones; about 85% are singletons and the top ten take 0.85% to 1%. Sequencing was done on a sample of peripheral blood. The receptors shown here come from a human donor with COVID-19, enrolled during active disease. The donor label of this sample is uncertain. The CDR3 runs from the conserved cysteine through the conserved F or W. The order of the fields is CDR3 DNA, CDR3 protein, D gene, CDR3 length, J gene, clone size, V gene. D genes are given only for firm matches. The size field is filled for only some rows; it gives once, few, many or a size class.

CDR3 DNA: TGTGCCACCAGTGACACTAGCGGGGCCGTCCACGAGCAGTACTTC
CDR3 protein: CATSDTSGAVHEQYF
D gene: TRBD2
CDR3 length: 15
J gene: TRBJ2-7
clone size: NA
V gene: TRBV24-1

CDR3 DNA: TGTGCCAGCAGTTCCCCCGGGACTAGCGGGACCTACGAGCAGTACTTC
CDR3 protein: CASSSPGTSGTYEQYF
D gene: TRBD2
CDR3 length: 16
J gene: TRBJ2-7
clone size: NA
V gene: TRBV27

CDR3 DNA: TGCGCCAGCAGCCAAGATGGGGTCGGGAAGGGTGAGCAGTTCTTC
CDR3 protein: CASSQDGVGKGEQFF
D gene: NA
CDR3 length: 15
J gene: TRBJ2-1
clone size: NA
V gene: TRBV4-3

CDR3 DNA: TGTGCCACCAGTGACGGACTAGCGGGAGAGACCCAGTACTTC
CDR3 protein: CATSDGLAGETQYF
D gene: TRBD2
CDR3 length: 14
J gene: TRBJ2-5
clone size: once
V gene: TRBV24-1

CDR3 DNA: TGTGCCAGCAGTTACGGACAGACACCCCTCCACTTT
CDR3 protein: CASSYGQTPLHF
D gene: NA
CDR3 length: 12
J gene: TRBJ1-6
clone size: many
V gene: TRBV6-5

CDR3 DNA: TGTGCCAGCAGTTTTGGGGAGCGGCCCGGCACAGATACGCAGTATTTT
CDR3 protein: CASSFGERPGTDTQYF
D gene: NA
CDR3 length: 16
J gene: TRBJ2-3
clone size: NA
V gene: TRBV28

CDR3 DNA: TGTGCCAGCAGACTAACAGCGGGAGGCCGCACCGGGGAGCTGTTTTTT
CDR3 protein: CASRLTAGGRTGELFF
D gene: TRBD2
CDR3 length: 16
J gene: TRBJ2-2
clone size: NA
V gene: TRBV27

CDR3 DNA: TGTGCCAGCAGCACAACAGGGGGGGCTAATGAAAAACTGTTTTTT
CDR3 protein: CASSTTGGANEKLFF
D gene: TRBD1
CDR3 length: 15
J gene: TRBJ1-4
clone size: NA
V gene: TRBV9

CDR3 DNA: TGCGCCAGCAGCTTAATCGGACAGAAAAACACTGAAGCTTTCTTT
CDR3 protein: CASSLIGQKNTEAFF
D gene: NA
CDR3 length: 15
J gene: TRBJ1-1
clone size: once
V gene: TRBV5-1

CDR3 DNA: TGTGCCAGCTCACCCCGGACTAACACTGGCGAGCAGTACTTC
CDR3 protein: CASSPRTNTGEQYF
D gene: NA
CDR3 length: 14
J gene: TRBJ2-7
clone size: NA
V gene: TRBV18

CDR3 DNA: TGTGCCAGCAGTTCCAGGGGGTCAGAGACCCAGTACTTC
CDR3 protein: CASSSRGSETQYF
D gene: TRBD1
CDR3 length: 13
J gene: TRBJ2-5
clone size: NA
V gene: TRBV5-6

CDR3 DNA: TGCGCCAGCAGCCAACCGACTAGCGGGAGGCCCGGGGAGCTGTTTTTT
CDR3 protein: CASSQPTSGRPGELFF
D gene: TRBD2
CDR3 length: 16
J gene: TRBJ2-2
clone size: NA
V gene: TRBV4-1